The rows below give T cell receptor beta chains drawn from one sample of a study of sequential checkpoint blockade in melanoma. Measured with immunoSEQ multiplex PCR; TCRdb has only the in-frame clones, and not every one. The sample carries 8,000 to 10,000 clones, around 24% recorded once. The source was tumor tissue (inferred from file names), collected from a patient given nivolumab and ipilimumab in sequence. These receptors were collected from a human donor with melanoma. The CDR3 runs from the conserved cysteine through the conserved F or W. The order of the fields is J gene, V gene, D gene, clone size, CDR3 protein, CDR3 DNA. The D gene is left open where the match is weak. Expanded clones are given a class, and other clones once, few, many or no size at all.

j_gene: TRBJ2-1; v_gene: TRBV4-1; d_gene: NA; abundance: NA; CDR3aa: CASSQAHRDSLYNEQFF; CDR3nt: TGCGCCAGCAGCCAAGCACACCGGGACTCCCTATACAATGAGCAGTTCTTC
j_gene: TRBJ2-5; v_gene: TRBV11-3; d_gene: TRBD1; abundance: NA; CDR3aa: CASSPLGQGRETQYF; CDR3nt: TGTGCCAGCAGCCCCCTGGGACAGGGTAGGGAGACCCAGTACTTC
j_gene: TRBJ2-1; v_gene: TRBV11-3; d_gene: TRBD1; abundance: few; CDR3aa: CASSLGQYPNEQFF; CDR3nt: TGTGCCAGCAGCTTGGGACAGTATCCCAATGAGCAGTTCTTC
j_gene: TRBJ2-1; v_gene: TRBV11-3; d_gene: TRBD2; abundance: medium-sized; CDR3aa: CASSWTSGSYNEQFF; CDR3nt: TGTGCCAGCAGCTGGACTAGCGGGAGTTACAATGAGCAGTTCTTC
j_gene: TRBJ2-7; v_gene: TRBV9; d_gene: TRBD2; abundance: many; CDR3aa: CASSAGLAEHSYEQYF; CDR3nt: TGTGCCAGCAGCGCTGGACTAGCGGAACACTCCTACGAGCAGTACTTC
j_gene: TRBJ2-5; v_gene: TRBV10-2; d_gene: NA; abundance: NA; CDR3aa: CASSDPGRETQYF; CDR3nt: TGCGCCAGCAGTGACCCAGGTCGGGAGACCCAGTACTTC
j_gene: TRBJ2-7; v_gene: TRBV4-1; d_gene: NA; abundance: medium-sized; CDR3aa: CASSHPVAGPTYEQYF; CDR3nt: TGCGCCAGCAGCCACCCGGTGGCAGGCCCTACCTACGAGCAGTACTTC
j_gene: TRBJ2-1; v_gene: TRBV19; d_gene: TRBD2; abundance: NA; CDR3aa: CASSLSGTRNEQFF; CDR3nt: TGTGCCAGTAGTCTTAGCGGGACAAGGAATGAGCAGTTCTTC
j_gene: TRBJ1-2; v_gene: TRBV11-3; d_gene: NA; abundance: few; CDR3aa: CASSLDPGFYGYTF; CDR3nt: TGTGCCAGCAGCTTAGACCCAGGATTCTATGGCTACACCTTC
j_gene: TRBJ2-3; v_gene: TRBV15; d_gene: TRBD1; abundance: NA; CDR3aa: CATSRGQGWADTQYF; CDR3nt: TGTGCCACCAGCAGAGGACAGGGTTGGGCTGATACGCAGTATTTT
j_gene: TRBJ2-7; v_gene: TRBV11-3; d_gene: NA; abundance: few; CDR3aa: CASSLEAGAVYEQYF; CDR3nt: TGTGCCAGCAGCTTAGAGGCAGGGGCAGTTTACGAGCAGTACTTC
j_gene: TRBJ2-7; v_gene: TRBV28; d_gene: NA; abundance: NA; CDR3aa: CASSSTGTSAYEQYF; CDR3nt: TGTGCCAGCAGTTCCACCGGGACATCTGCCTACGAGCAGTACTTC
j_gene: TRBJ2-1; v_gene: TRBV5-1; d_gene: NA; abundance: NA; CDR3aa: CASSPPLTGDDEQFF; CDR3nt: TGCGCCAGCAGCCCACCCCTGACGGGAGACGATGAGCAGTTCTTC
j_gene: TRBJ2-7; v_gene: TRBV14; d_gene: TRBD1; abundance: NA; CDR3aa: CASSRDRGPYEQYF; CDR3nt: TGTGCCAGCAGCCGGGACAGGGGGCCCTACGAGCAGTACTTC
j_gene: TRBJ1-4; v_gene: TRBV4-1; d_gene: NA; abundance: NA; CDR3aa: CASSPLVTPSGEKLFF; CDR3nt: TGCGCCAGCAGCCCTTTGGTGACACCATCGGGGGAAAAACTGTTTTTT
j_gene: TRBJ1-1; v_gene: TRBV5-1; d_gene: TRBD1; abundance: NA; CDR3aa: CASSPNSRQGNTEAFF; CDR3nt: TGCGCCAGCAGCCCTAATTCCCGACAGGGGAACACTGAAGCTTTCTTT
j_gene: TRBJ2-1; v_gene: TRBV30; d_gene: NA; abundance: few; CDR3aa: CAWSGERTSYNEQFF; CDR3nt: TGTGCCTGGAGTGGGGAGCGGACGTCCTACAATGAGCAGTTCTTC
j_gene: TRBJ2-7; v_gene: TRBV28; d_gene: NA; abundance: medium-sized; CDR3aa: CASSPPRGKQYF; CDR3nt: TGTGCCAGCAGCCCCCCCAGGGGAAAGCAGTACTTC
j_gene: TRBJ2-2; v_gene: TRBV6-8; d_gene: NA; abundance: few; CDR3aa: CASSRSGDTGELFF; CDR3nt: TGTGCCAGCAGTCGCTCGGGGGACACCGGGGAGCTGTTTTTT